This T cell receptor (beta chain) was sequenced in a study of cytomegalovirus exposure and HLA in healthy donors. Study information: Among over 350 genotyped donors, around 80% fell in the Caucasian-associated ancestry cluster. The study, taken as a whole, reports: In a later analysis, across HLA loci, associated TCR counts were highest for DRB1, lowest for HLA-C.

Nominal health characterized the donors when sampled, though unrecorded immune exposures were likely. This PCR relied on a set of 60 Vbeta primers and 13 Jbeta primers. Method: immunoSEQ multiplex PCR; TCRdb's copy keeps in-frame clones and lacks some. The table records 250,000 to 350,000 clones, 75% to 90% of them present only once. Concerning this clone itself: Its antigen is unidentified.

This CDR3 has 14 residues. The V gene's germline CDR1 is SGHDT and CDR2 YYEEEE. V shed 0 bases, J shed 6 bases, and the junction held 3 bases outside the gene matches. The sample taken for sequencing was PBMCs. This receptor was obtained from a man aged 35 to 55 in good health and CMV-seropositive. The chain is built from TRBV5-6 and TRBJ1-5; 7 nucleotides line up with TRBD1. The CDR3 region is CASSLGQGGQPQHF. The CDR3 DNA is TGTGCCAGCAGCTTGGGACAGGGTGGTCAGCCCCAGCATTTT.